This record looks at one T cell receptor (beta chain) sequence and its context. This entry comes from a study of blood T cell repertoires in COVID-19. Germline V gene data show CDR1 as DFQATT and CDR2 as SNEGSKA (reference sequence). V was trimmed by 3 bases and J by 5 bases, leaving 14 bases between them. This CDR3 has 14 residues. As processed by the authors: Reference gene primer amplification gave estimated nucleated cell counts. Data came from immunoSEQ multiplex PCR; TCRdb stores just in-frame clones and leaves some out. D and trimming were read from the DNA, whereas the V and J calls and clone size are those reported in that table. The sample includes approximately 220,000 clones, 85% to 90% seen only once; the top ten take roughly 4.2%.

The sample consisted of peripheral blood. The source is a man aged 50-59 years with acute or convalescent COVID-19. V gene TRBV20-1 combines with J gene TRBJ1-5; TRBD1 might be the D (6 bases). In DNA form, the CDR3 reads TGCAGTGCTAGTCGTGGGGGCCCCGATCAGCCCCAGCATTTT. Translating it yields CSASRGGPDQPQHF.